These 7 T cell receptor beta chains share one sample of origin, sequenced in a study of T-cell reconstitution after alpha-beta-depleted transplantation in children. Unique molecular identifiers were used in preparing the TCRbeta library. TCRdb re-called the PCR reads through MiXCR, storing one row per CDR3 protein. The table shows 750,000 to 950,000 distinct CDR3 sequences, with under 20% occurring only once. Here the sequenced sample was PBMCs, mostly from graft donor cells, taken 360 days after TCRalphabeta/CD19-depleted stem cell transplant. The receptors originated from a male patient between 5 and 17 years old who had a stem cell transplant for acute lymphoblastic leukemia, so the T cells may come from the graft donor.

This clonotype was observed a handful of times. The chain combines TRBV7-9 with TRBJ1-5, with 8 positions matching TRBD1. Germline trimming cut 2 bases from V and 6 bases from J; bases unmatched to any gene: 3. The CDR3 covers 14 residues. Germline V gene sequence: CDR1 SEHNR, CDR2 FQNEAQ (reference sequence). DNA of the CDR3: TGTGCCAGCAGCTTAACAGGGGGGACTCAGCCCCAGCATTTT. Translating it yields CASSLTGGTQPQHF.

The chain uses TRBV7-2 and TRBJ2-3, with D unresolved. V lost 3 bases, J lost 3 bases, and 10 bases lay in between. Germline CDR1 and CDR2: SGHTA and FQGNSA. The CDR3 sequence is 14 residues long. For the CDR3, the DNA is TGTGCCAGCAGCTTCTCGAGGAGAACAGATACGCAGTATTTT. This codes for CASSFSRRTDTQYF. Based on the CDR3 plus reference TRBV7-2 and TRBJ2-3, the full variable domain is GAGVSQSPSNKVTEKGKDVELRCDPISGHTALYWYRQSLGQGLEFLIYFQGNSAPDKSGLPSDRFSAERTGGSVSTLTIQRTQQEDSAVYLCASSFSRRTDTQYFGPGTRLTVL.

The chain recombines TRBV20-1 with TRBJ1-3; TRBD1 is a possible D gene (5 bases). In germline, CDR1 is DFQATT, CDR2 SNEGSKA (reference sequence). Between the trimmed V and J ends, which lost 0 bases and 0 bases, there was a span of 9 bases. The CDR3 consists of 15 residues. The CDR3 reads CSARDYRSSGNTIYF. The CDR3 nucleotides read TGCAGTGCTAGAGACTACAGGAGCTCTGGAAACACCATATATTTT.

This clonotype was found a few times. The chain has TRBV4-1 and TRBJ2-3; 9 nucleotides agree with TRBD2. After removal of 1 base from V and 6 bases from J, the junction contained 8 bases not matched to a gene. In germline, CDR1 is MGHRA, CDR2 YSYEKL. The CDR3 is made up of 16 amino acids. CDR3 amino acids: CASSQVGSGRSDTQYF. The CDR3 region has the DNA TGCGCCAGCAGCCAAGTCGGAAGCGGGAGGAGTGATACGCAGTATTTT.

This clonotype turned up a few times. The chain is built from TRBV4-1 and TRBJ2-1, with 8 bases fitting TRBD2. Germline assignment: CDR1 MGHRA and CDR2 YSYEKL. CDR3 length equals 18 residues. V shed 0 bases, J shed 0 bases, and the junction held 7 bases outside the gene matches. The CDR3 here is CASSQDPVAGSSYNEQFF. Here the CDR3 DNA reads TGCGCCAGCAGCCAAGATCCCGTAGCGGGATCCTCCTACAATGAGCAGTTCTTC.

There are many counts of this clonotype. This sequence joins TRBV2 and TRBJ2-7, with 7 bases matching TRBD2. V was pared by 8 bases and J by 1 base, with 14 bases of the junction left unmatched. This CDR3 region has 16 residues. From germline, CDR1 is SNHLY and CDR2 FYNNEI. CDR3 loop: CASLVLAGGRSYEQYF. CDR3 coding DNA: TGTGCCAGCTTAGTATTAGCGGGTGGTAGATCCTACGAGCAGTACTTC.

The V call is TRBV4-1, the J call TRBJ2-7; TRBD1 aligns across 8 bases. The CDR3 contains 13 residues. The germline CDR1 and CDR2 sequences are MGHRA and YSYEKL. V trimming: 6 bases; J trimming: 6 bases; junction bases outside the gene matches: 7. CDR3: CASRSQDRVEQYF. CDR3 coding DNA: TGCGCCAGCAGAAGCCAGGACAGGGTCGAGCAGTACTTC.